This T cell receptor beta chain was captured in a study of blood T cell repertoires in COVID-19. In the study overall: Acute and convalescent COVID-19 specimens originated in the United States, Italy and Spain. Nucleic acid was either cDNA or gDNA, and it came from T cells, B-cell-depleted T cells, or PBMCs.

This CDR3 comprises 12 residues. V lost 6 bases and J lost 4, with 7 bases in between. Germline V lookup: CDR1 KGHDR, CDR2 SFDVKD. Under the authors' procedure: Estimated nucleated cell counts came from reference gene primer amplification. Produced via immunoSEQ multiplex PCR; TCRdb's table is partial and in-frame only. D and trimming come from the DNA, and the V and J calls and clone size come from that table. The sample yields 210,000 or so clones, about nine tenths seen once. J is TRBJ2-3 and V is TRBV24-1; D is uncertain. The receptor was derived from a man aged 35 to 55 with acute or convalescent COVID-19. Sequenced material: peripheral blood. The CDR3 here is CATSRSADTQYF. The DNA for the CDR3 is TGTGCCACCAGTCGGAGCGCAGATACGCAGTATTTT.